This T cell receptor (beta chain) stems from a study of shared clonotypes between healthy human individuals. Regarding the study as a whole: Naive CD4 clonotype sharing across a handful of donors was 5% to 6%.

Cells designated naive CD8 were CD45RO-negative and were positively selected for CCR7, with terminally differentiated effector memory CD45RA+ cells excluded. Regarding this clone: Its antigen remains unidentified.

Data came from immunoSEQ multiplex PCR; TCRdb stores just in-frame clones and leaves some out. The sample yields some 2 million clones, approximately 95% seen once. Specimen: naive CD8+ T cells sorted from blood. The source of this sequence is a man younger than 35 in good health.

The CDR3 DNA sequence: TGCGCCAGCAGCTCGGACAGCCCTATACTGGACGAAAAACTGTTTTTT. It translates to CASSSDSPILDEKLFF. The genes are TRBV4-1 and TRBJ1-4; D possibly corresponds to TRBD1 (6 bases). CDR1 is MGHRA, CDR2 YSYEKL, per germline. The CDR3 extends over 16 amino acids. V lost 5 bases and J 8 bases, leaving 21 bases between the germline ends.